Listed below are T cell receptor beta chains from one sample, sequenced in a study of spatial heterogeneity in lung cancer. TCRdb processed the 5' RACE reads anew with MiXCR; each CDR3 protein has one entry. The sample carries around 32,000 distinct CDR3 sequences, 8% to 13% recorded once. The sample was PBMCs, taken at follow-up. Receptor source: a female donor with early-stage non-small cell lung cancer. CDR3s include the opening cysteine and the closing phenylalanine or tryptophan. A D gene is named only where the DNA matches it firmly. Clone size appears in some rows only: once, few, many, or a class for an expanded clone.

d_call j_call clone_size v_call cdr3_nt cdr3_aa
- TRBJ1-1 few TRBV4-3 TGCGCCAGCAGCCAAGGACGGATAACTGAAGCTTTCTTT CASSQGRITEAFF
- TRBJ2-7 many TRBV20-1 TGCAGTGCTGCGGGGACAGCTGATGCCTCCGAGCAGTACTTC CSAAGTADASEQYF
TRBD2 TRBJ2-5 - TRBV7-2 TGTGCCAGCAGCCCCCGGGGACGGGGGGGTCTGCAGACCCAGTACTTC CASSPRGRGGLQTQYF
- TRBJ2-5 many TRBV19 TGTGCCAGTAGTAATCTCCAAGAGACCCAGTACTTC CASSNLQETQYF
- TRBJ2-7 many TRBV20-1 TGCAGTGCTAGAGTGGTTAGTAGCTACGAGCAGTACTTC CSARVVSSYEQYF
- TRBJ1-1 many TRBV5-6 TGTGCCAGCAGCTTGGACAGACTATGGAACACTGAAGCTTTCTTT CASSLDRLWNTEAFF
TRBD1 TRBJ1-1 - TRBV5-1 TGCGCCAGCAGCACCGGACAGGGGGTGACCACTGAAGCTTTCTTT CASSTGQGVTTEAFF
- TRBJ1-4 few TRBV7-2 TGTGCCAGCAGCTCCAGGGGTTGGGGTGAGGAAAAACTGTTTTTT CASSSRGWGEEKLFF
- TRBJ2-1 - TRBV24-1 TGTGCCACCAGTGATTTTAGAGGGGCCTACAATGAGCAGTTCTTC CATSDFRGAYNEQFF
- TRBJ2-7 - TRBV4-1 TGCGCCAGCAGCCAAGTCCCCGCAACCGACTTGTACTTC CASSQVPATDLYF
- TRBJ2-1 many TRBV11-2 TGTGCCAGCAGCTTACAGGACAGACGCAATGAGCAGTTCTTC CASSLQDRRNEQFF
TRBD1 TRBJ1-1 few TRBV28 TGTGCCAGCAGTTTATTCGGGACAGGTTCGAACACTGAAGCTTTCTTT CASSLFGTGSNTEAFF
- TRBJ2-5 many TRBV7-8 TGTGCCAGCAGTCTACACCGGGGCTTCCAAGAGACCCAGTACTTC CASSLHRGFQETQYF
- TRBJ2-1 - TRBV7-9 TGTGCCAGCAGCCCGACGGACGGTGAGCAGTTCTTC CASSPTDGEQFF
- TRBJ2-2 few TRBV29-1 TGCAGCGTTGAAGATCCGACAGGGAACACCGGGGAGCTGTTTTTT CSVEDPTGNTGELFF
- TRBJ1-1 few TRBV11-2 TGTGCCAGCAGCTTACACACACGCACTGAAGCTTTCTTT CASSLHTRTEAFF
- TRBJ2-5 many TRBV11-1 TGTGCCAGCGGCCCGGGCTACCAAGAGACCCAGTACTTC CASGPGYQETQYF
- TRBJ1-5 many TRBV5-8 TGTGCCAGCAGCTTGGGGCAGGACCAGGGTCAGCCCCAGCATTTT CASSLGQDQGQPQHF
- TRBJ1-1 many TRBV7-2 TGTGCCAGCACCGGCCACGTCCCCCGGGACAACACTGAAGCTTTCTTT CASTGHVPRDNTEAFF
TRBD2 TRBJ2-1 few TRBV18 TGTGCCAGCTCACCGGGACTAGCGGAACTCAATGAGCAGTTCTTC CASSPGLAELNEQFF
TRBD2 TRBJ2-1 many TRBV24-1 TGTGCCACCAGTCGACTAGCGGGGGGAGAGCAGTTCTTC CATSRLAGGEQFF
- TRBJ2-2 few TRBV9 TGTGCCAGCAGCGTCGGGACGGCTAACACCGGGGAGCTGTTTTTT CASSVGTANTGELFF
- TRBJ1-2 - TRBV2 TGTGCCAGCAGTGAAGCGGGTGGCTACACCTTC CASSEAGGYTF
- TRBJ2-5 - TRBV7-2 TGTGCCAGCAGCTTAGGGACAGTAGAGACCCAGTACTTC CASSLGTVETQYF
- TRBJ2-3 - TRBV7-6 TGTGCCAGCAGCGGAGGACTGGAGACAGATACGCAGTATTTT CASSGGLETDTQYF
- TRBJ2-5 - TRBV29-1 TGCAGCGTTGGATCGTTCCCGGAGACCCAGTACTTC CSVGSFPETQYF